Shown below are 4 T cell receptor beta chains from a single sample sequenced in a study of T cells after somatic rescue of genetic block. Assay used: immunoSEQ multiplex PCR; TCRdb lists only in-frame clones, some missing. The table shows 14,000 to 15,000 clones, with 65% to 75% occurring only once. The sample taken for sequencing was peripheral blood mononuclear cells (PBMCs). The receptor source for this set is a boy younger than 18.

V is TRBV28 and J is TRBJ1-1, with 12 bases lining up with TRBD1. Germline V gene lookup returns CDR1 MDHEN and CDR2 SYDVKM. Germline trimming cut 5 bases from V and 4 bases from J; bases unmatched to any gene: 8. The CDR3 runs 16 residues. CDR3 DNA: TGTGCCAGCAGTCCATCCCGGGACAGGGGGCTCACTGAAGCTTTCTTT. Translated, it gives CASSPSRDRGLTEAFF.

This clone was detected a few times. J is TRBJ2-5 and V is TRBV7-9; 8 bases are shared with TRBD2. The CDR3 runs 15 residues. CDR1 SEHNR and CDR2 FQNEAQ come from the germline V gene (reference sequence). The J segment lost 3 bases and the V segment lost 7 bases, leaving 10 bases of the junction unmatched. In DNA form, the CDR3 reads TGTGCCAGCACCTGGTACGGGGGGGTAAAAGAGACCCAGTACTTC. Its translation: CASTWYGGVKETQYF.

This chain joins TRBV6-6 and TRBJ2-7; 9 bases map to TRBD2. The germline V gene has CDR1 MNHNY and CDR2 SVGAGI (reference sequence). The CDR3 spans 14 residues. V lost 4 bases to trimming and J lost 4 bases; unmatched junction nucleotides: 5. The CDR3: CASSSTSGIYEQYF. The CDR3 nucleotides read TGTGCCAGCAGTTCGACTAGCGGAATATACGAGCAGTACTTC.

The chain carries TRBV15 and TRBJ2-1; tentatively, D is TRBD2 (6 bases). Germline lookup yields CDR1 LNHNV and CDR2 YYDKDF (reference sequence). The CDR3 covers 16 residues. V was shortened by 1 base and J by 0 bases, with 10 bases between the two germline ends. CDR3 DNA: TGTGCCACCAGCAGAGGGACTACCACCTCCTACAATGAGCAGTTCTTC. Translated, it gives CATSRGTTTSYNEQFF.